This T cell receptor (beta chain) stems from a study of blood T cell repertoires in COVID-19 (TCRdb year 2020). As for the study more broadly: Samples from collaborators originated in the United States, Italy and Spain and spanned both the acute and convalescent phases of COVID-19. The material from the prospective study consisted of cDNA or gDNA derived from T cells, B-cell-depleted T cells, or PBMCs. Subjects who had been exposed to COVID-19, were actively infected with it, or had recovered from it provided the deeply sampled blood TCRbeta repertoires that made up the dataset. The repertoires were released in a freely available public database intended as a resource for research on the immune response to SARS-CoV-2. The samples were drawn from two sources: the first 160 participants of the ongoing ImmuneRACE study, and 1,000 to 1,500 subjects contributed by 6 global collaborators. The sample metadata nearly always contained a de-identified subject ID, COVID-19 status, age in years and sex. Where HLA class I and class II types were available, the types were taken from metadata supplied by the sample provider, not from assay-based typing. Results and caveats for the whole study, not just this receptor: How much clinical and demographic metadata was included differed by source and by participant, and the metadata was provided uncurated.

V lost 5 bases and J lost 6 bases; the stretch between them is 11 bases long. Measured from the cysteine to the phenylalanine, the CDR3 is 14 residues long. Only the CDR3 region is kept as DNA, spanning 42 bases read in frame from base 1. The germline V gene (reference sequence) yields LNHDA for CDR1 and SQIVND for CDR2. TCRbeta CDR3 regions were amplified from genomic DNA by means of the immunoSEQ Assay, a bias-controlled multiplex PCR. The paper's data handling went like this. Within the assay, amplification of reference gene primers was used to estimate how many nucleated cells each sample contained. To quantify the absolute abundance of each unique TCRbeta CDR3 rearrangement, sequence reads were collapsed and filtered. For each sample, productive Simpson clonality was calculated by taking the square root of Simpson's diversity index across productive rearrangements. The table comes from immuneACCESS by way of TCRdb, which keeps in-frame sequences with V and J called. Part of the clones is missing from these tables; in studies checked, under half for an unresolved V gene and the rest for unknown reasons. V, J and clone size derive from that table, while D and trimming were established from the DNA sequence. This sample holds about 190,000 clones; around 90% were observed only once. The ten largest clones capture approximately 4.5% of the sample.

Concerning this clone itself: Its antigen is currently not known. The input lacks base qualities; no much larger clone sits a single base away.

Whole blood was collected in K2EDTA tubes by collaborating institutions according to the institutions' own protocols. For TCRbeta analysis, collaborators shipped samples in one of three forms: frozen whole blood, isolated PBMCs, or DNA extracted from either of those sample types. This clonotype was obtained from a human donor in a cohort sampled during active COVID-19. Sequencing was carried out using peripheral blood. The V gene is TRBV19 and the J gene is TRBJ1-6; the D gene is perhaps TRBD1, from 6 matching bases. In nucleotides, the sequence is TGTGCCAGTAGTGTCGACAGGTTTAATTCACCCCTCCACTTT. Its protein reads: CASSVDRFNSPLHF.